Each of the 2 T cell receptor beta chains below was sequenced from the same sample in a study of T cells in localized non-small cell lung cancer. Sequencing was performed with immunoSEQ multiplex PCR; in TCRdb, only in-frame clones are kept and a portion is missing. This table holds 40,000 to 50,000 clones, more than 85% found once. The specimen was peripheral blood, collected before any cancer treatment. The receptors here all came from a woman aged 18 to 55 with stage III lung adenocarcinoma.

This rearrangement joins TRBV5-1 to TRBJ2-5; 9 bases line up with TRBD1. The trim removed 4 bases at V and 5 bases at J, leaving 6 bases unmatched. The CDR3 length is 14 residues. Germline V gives CDR1 SGHRS, CDR2 YFSETQ. CDR3 sequence: CASSQQGARETQYF. The CDR3 coding sequence is TGCGCCAGCAGCCAACAGGGGGCTCGGGAGACCCAGTACTTC.

The chain couples TRBV7-3 to TRBJ2-3; D ambiguous. The CDR3 extends over 13 amino acids. The V gene lost 5 bases and the J gene lost 2 bases, with 8 bases spanning the gap. The V gene's germline CDR1 is SGHTA and CDR2 FQGTGA. The CDR3 region has the DNA TGTGCCAGCAGCCAATACTACACAGATACGCAGTATTTT. Amino acids: CASSQYYTDTQYF.